This TCR beta chain originates from a study of cytomegalovirus exposure and HLA in healthy donors. Study background: Membership in the Caucasian-associated ancestry cluster was found for around four fifths of roughly 400 genotyped donors.

Primers: 60 Vbeta forward and 13 Jbeta reverse. Method: immunoSEQ multiplex PCR; TCRdb's copy keeps in-frame clones and lacks some. The table includes 130,000 or so clones, over 60% detected once. V gave up 5 bases and J gave up 7 bases, with 21 bases separating them. Germline loops: CDR1 SGHDN, CDR2 FVKESK. The CDR3 is made up of 16 amino acids. In regard to this clone: The antigen remains unidentified.

Findings and limits, study-wide: Across all donors, roughly uniform sequencing depth was an assumption of the presence/absence analyses.

The sequence came from a woman aged 55-70 years in good health and CMV-seronegative. The sequenced material came from PBMCs. The chain joins TRBV14 to TRBJ2-1, with a tentative D call TRBD2 (5 bases). CDR3: CASSGPSLTSVNEQFF. The CDR3 DNA sequence: TGTGCCAGCAGCGGACCCTCCTTAACTAGTGTAAATGAGCAGTTCTTC.